The present entry profiles one TCR beta chain with its context. No antigen is known for it. Qualities for individual bases were not recorded, and no much larger clone is one base off. The data belong to a study of T cell changes during pregnancy in multiple sclerosis (dated by TCRdb to 2018 to 2020). Background on the whole study: In women with multiple sclerosis, the researchers looked at how the T cell repertoire shifted as pregnancy progressed.

Measured from the cysteine to the phenylalanine, the CDR3 is 15 residues long. Of the read, only the CDR3 DNA is kept; its 45 bases are in frame from base 1. Based on the germline V gene, the CDR1 and CDR2 sequences are KGHSH and LQKENI. V loses 3 bases, J loses 1 base, and the germline ends lie 12 bases apart. The protocol used for the library was the immunoSEQ multiplex PCR assay. The source is immuneACCESS, and TCRdb retained only in-frame sequences with V and J called. Part of the clones is not carried over; for the studies checked, unresolved V genes explain less than half of this, and the remainder is unexplained. The sample includes roughly 50,000 clones, with 91% observed a single time. 1% to 1.5% of the sample lies in the top ten.

The V and J genes are TRBV18 and TRBJ1-1; 6 matching bases give a weak D call of TRBD1. The source is a female donor in good health, enrolled as a control in a pregnancy study. The sequences come from peripheral blood, collected after pregnancy. The CDR3 loop reads CASSPPGQGNTEAFF. Here is the DNA: TGTGCCAGCTCACCGCCGGGACAAGGGAACACTGAAGCTTTCTTT.